Given below is one T cell receptor beta chain in context. Its antigen is not identified. Germline-derived CDR1 and CDR2 are MNHEY and SVGAGI. The ends were cut back, 4 bases at V and 2 bases at J, with 13 bases in the middle. CDR3 length: 15 residues. The data belong to a study of shared clonotypes between healthy human individuals. Notes on the study in general: Naive subsets, compared against memory subsets, generally had larger estimated richness values. The generation probabilities recorded for non-shared clonotypes fell below those of clonotypes shared by all four donors.

Original processing notes: ImmunoSEQ yielded junction-only sequences lacking quality scores, so filtering differed. Generated by immunoSEQ multiplex PCR, the TCRdb table keeps only in-frame clones and is missing some. From that table come the V and J calls and clone size; the DNA was used to work out D and trimming. The sample carries about 2 million clones, 90% to 95% recorded once. Material: naive CD4+ T cells sorted from blood. Subset: CD45RA+ positively selected. The J gene is TRBJ2-3, the V gene TRBV6-5; D is unclear. This TCR came from a man between 18 and 29 years old in good health. The DNA of the CDR3 is TGTGCCAGCAGTTGGGCGGCAGACAACACAGATACGCAGTATTTT. Residues: CASSWAADNTDTQYF.